These T cell receptor beta chains were read from a single sample in a study of naive CD8 T cells in extremely preterm neonates. TCRdb's table, derived via immunoSEQ multiplex PCR, lists solely in-frame clones and lacks some. The profile shows about 4,900 clones, 95% to 98% of them singletons. The sequenced sample was naive CD8+ T cells from cord blood. The receptors come from a newborn in good health. Both conserved end residues are part of each CDR3. D genes are given only for firm matches. Clone size appears in some rows only: once, few, many, or a class for an expanded clone.

j_gene: TRBJ2-6
len: 16
v_gene: TRBV4-3
d_gene: TRBD1
abundance: -
CDR3nt: TGCGCCAGCAGCCAACTCACAGGGGCTGGGGCCAACGTCCTGACTTTC
CDR3aa: CASSQLTGAGANVLTF

j_gene: TRBJ2-7
len: 19
v_gene: TRBV19
d_gene: TRBD1
abundance: -
CDR3nt: TGTGCCAGTAGTATAGATCTGGCAGGGGGCTTTTTCCGCTCCTACGAGCAGTACTTC
CDR3aa: CASSIDLAGGFFRSYEQYF

j_gene: TRBJ1-1
len: 12
v_gene: TRBV15
d_gene: TRBD1
abundance: -
CDR3nt: TGTGCCACCAGCACAGGGGGCACTGAAGCTTTCTTT
CDR3aa: CATSTGGTEAFF

j_gene: TRBJ2-2
len: 10
v_gene: TRBV19
d_gene: -
abundance: once
CDR3nt: TGTGCCAGTAGTCACGGGGAGCTGTTTTTT
CDR3aa: CASSHGELFF

j_gene: TRBJ1-1
len: 15
v_gene: TRBV27
d_gene: TRBD1
abundance: -
CDR3nt: TGTGCCAGCAGTTCGATACAGGGGATGAACACTGAAGCTTTCTTT
CDR3aa: CASSSIQGMNTEAFF

j_gene: TRBJ2-1
len: 13
v_gene: TRBV10-1
d_gene: -
abundance: -
CDR3nt: TGCGCCAGCAGGGACAGCTCCTACAATGAGCAGTTCTTC
CDR3aa: CASRDSSYNEQFF

j_gene: TRBJ1-1
len: 15
v_gene: TRBV19
d_gene: -
abundance: once
CDR3nt: TGTGCCAGTAGTATAATCCCCGGGGATAGCACTGAAGCTTTCTTT
CDR3aa: CASSIIPGDSTEAFF

j_gene: TRBJ2-1
len: 14
v_gene: TRBV11-2
d_gene: -
abundance: -
CDR3nt: TGTGCCAGCAGGTTTGGGGGGGGCTTTAGGGAGCAGTTCTTC
CDR3aa: CASRFGGGFREQFF

j_gene: TRBJ2-1
len: 13
v_gene: TRBV10-2
d_gene: -
abundance: -
CDR3nt: TGCGCCAGCAGTGAGTCGGGGGCTGGAGAGCAGTTCTTC
CDR3aa: CASSESGAGEQFF

j_gene: TRBJ2-1
len: 13
v_gene: TRBV9
d_gene: -
abundance: -
CDR3nt: TGTGCCAGCAGCGTATCCCCCAGGGATGAGCAGTTCTTC
CDR3aa: CASSVSPRDEQFF

j_gene: TRBJ2-1
len: 16
v_gene: TRBV4-3
d_gene: TRBD2
abundance: -
CDR3nt: TGCGCCAGCAGCCAAGCCCTAGCGGGGGCGGGGAATGAGCAGTTCTTC
CDR3aa: CASSQALAGAGNEQFF

j_gene: TRBJ2-1
len: 13
v_gene: TRBV10-1
d_gene: TRBD1
abundance: -
CDR3nt: TGCGCCAGCAGTGACAGGGGGTACAATGAGCAGTTCTTC
CDR3aa: CASSDRGYNEQFF

j_gene: TRBJ1-2
len: 15
v_gene: TRBV28
d_gene: -
abundance: -
CDR3nt: TGTGCCAGCAGCCAAACAAGGGGCAGAGACTATGGCTACACCTTC
CDR3aa: CASSQTRGRDYGYTF

j_gene: TRBJ1-1
len: 13
v_gene: TRBV10-3
d_gene: TRBD1
abundance: -
CDR3nt: TGTGCCATCAGCACAAATACGGACAGGGGAGCTTTCTTT
CDR3aa: CAISTNTDRGAFF

j_gene: TRBJ2-1
len: 15
v_gene: TRBV27
d_gene: TRBD1
abundance: -
CDR3nt: TGTGCCAGCAGTTGGGGCTTCACAGGGGCTAATGAGCAGTTCTTC
CDR3aa: CASSWGFTGANEQFF

j_gene: TRBJ2-7
len: 13
v_gene: TRBV6-5
d_gene: TRBD1
abundance: -
CDR3nt: TGTGCCAGCAGTTCCGGACAGGGGAACGAGCAGTACTTC
CDR3aa: CASSSGQGNEQYF

j_gene: TRBJ1-2
len: 11
v_gene: TRBV30
d_gene: TRBD1
abundance: -
CDR3nt: TGTGCCTGGACAGGGGGGAATGGCTACACCTTC
CDR3aa: CAWTGGNGYTF

j_gene: TRBJ1-1
len: 17
v_gene: TRBV6-1
d_gene: -
abundance: -
CDR3nt: TGTGCCAGCAGTGGAGTATCACAGGGTTACATGAACACTGAAGCTTTCTTT
CDR3aa: CASSGVSQGYMNTEAFF

j_gene: TRBJ2-3
len: 14
v_gene: TRBV27
d_gene: TRBD2
abundance: -
CDR3nt: TGTGCCAGCAGTCCCGGGACTAGGGCAGATACGCAGTATTTT
CDR3aa: CASSPGTRADTQYF

j_gene: TRBJ2-1
len: 14
v_gene: TRBV30
d_gene: TRBD1
abundance: -
CDR3nt: TGTGCCTGGACCCCGGGACAGGGATACAATGAGCAGTTCTTC
CDR3aa: CAWTPGQGYNEQFF

j_gene: TRBJ2-5
len: 11
v_gene: TRBV4-1
d_gene: -
abundance: -
CDR3nt: TGCGCCAGCAGCCACGGTGAGACCCAGTACTTC
CDR3aa: CASSHGETQYF

j_gene: TRBJ1-2
len: 15
v_gene: TRBV25-1
d_gene: -
abundance: -
CDR3nt: TGTGCCAGCAGTGAATACGTAGGGCAGACAGATGGCTACACCTTC
CDR3aa: CASSEYVGQTDGYTF

j_gene: TRBJ1-6
len: 14
v_gene: TRBV4-3
d_gene: TRBD1
abundance: -
CDR3nt: TGCGCCAGCAGCCCGGGACAGGGGCCTTCACCCCTCCACTTT
CDR3aa: CASSPGQGPSPLHF

j_gene: TRBJ2-3
len: 16
v_gene: TRBV2
d_gene: TRBD2
abundance: -
CDR3nt: TGTGCCAGCAGTGAGGGGCTAGCGGGGGACACAGATACGCAGTATTTT
CDR3aa: CASSEGLAGDTDTQYF

j_gene: TRBJ1-6
len: 15
v_gene: TRBV30
d_gene: TRBD1
abundance: -
CDR3nt: TGTGCCTGGAGTGCCGGGACAGGGTATAATTCACCCCTCCACTTT
CDR3aa: CAWSAGTGYNSPLHF

j_gene: TRBJ1-1
len: 15
v_gene: TRBV9
d_gene: TRBD1
abundance: once
CDR3nt: TGTGCCAGCAGCGTGTCGACAGGGGTACGAACTGAAGCTTTCTTT
CDR3aa: CASSVSTGVRTEAFF

j_gene: TRBJ1-2
len: 15
v_gene: TRBV7-2
d_gene: TRBD1
abundance: -
CDR3nt: TGTGCCAGCAGCCCCGAACAGGGGGCTCGCGACGGCTACACCTTC
CDR3aa: CASSPEQGARDGYTF

j_gene: TRBJ1-1
len: 11
v_gene: TRBV5-1
d_gene: TRBD1
abundance: -
CDR3nt: TGCGCCAGCACCGCGACAGGGGAAGCTTTCTTT
CDR3aa: CASTATGEAFF

j_gene: TRBJ1-6
len: 15
v_gene: TRBV27
d_gene: -
abundance: once
CDR3nt: TGTGCCAGCAGTTATTGGAGCTCCTATAATTCACCCCTCCACTTT
CDR3aa: CASSYWSSYNSPLHF

j_gene: TRBJ2-7
len: 15
v_gene: TRBV4-3
d_gene: -
abundance: -
CDR3nt: TGCGCCAGCAGCCAAGATCTCCAAGGGGCAGGAGAGCAGTACTTC
CDR3aa: CASSQDLQGAGEQYF

j_gene: TRBJ2-3
len: 13
v_gene: TRBV19
d_gene: -
abundance: once
CDR3nt: TGTGCCAGTAGTCGGCAGGCCCGAGATACGCAGTATTTT
CDR3aa: CASSRQARDTQYF

j_gene: TRBJ1-5
len: 14
v_gene: TRBV19
d_gene: TRBD1
abundance: -
CDR3nt: TGTGCCAGTCAGGACAGGGGGCCGATTCAGCCCCAGCATTTT
CDR3aa: CASQDRGPIQPQHF

j_gene: TRBJ1-1
len: 16
v_gene: TRBV29-1
d_gene: -
abundance: -
CDR3nt: TGCAGCGTCCCCTATACCTTAGACAGAATGAACACTGAAGCTTTCTTT
CDR3aa: CSVPYTLDRMNTEAFF

j_gene: TRBJ2-1
len: 12
v_gene: TRBV10-3
d_gene: TRBD2
abundance: -
CDR3nt: TGTGCCATCACGGGGGGGATGGATGAGCAGTTCTTC
CDR3aa: CAITGGMDEQFF

j_gene: TRBJ2-7
len: 14
v_gene: TRBV4-3
d_gene: TRBD1
abundance: -
CDR3nt: TGCGCCAGCAGCCCGGGGACAGAGTCCTACGAGCAGTACTTC
CDR3aa: CASSPGTESYEQYF

j_gene: TRBJ2-7
len: 11
v_gene: TRBV30
d_gene: -
abundance: -
CDR3nt: TGTGCCTGGAGTGGACAATACGAGCAGTACTTC
CDR3aa: CAWSGQYEQYF

j_gene: TRBJ2-2
len: 15
v_gene: TRBV28
d_gene: TRBD1
abundance: -
CDR3nt: TGTGCCAGCAGTCCTCCGGGACAGGGAACCGGGGAGCTGTTTTTT
CDR3aa: CASSPPGQGTGELFF

j_gene: TRBJ1-1
len: 16
v_gene: TRBV19
d_gene: -
abundance: -
CDR3nt: TGTGCCAGTAGTACCTTTCTACAGGCGATGAACACTGAAGCTTTCTTT
CDR3aa: CASSTFLQAMNTEAFF

j_gene: TRBJ1-1
len: 16
v_gene: TRBV2
d_gene: -
abundance: once
CDR3nt: TGTGCCAGCAGTGACGACATGGAAGGAGGGGACACTGAAGCTTTCTTT
CDR3aa: CASSDDMEGGDTEAFF

j_gene: TRBJ2-1
len: 17
v_gene: TRBV29-1
d_gene: TRBD2
abundance: once
CDR3nt: TGCAGCGCCGAATACGAGCGGGGGGCGCCGACACACAATGAGCAGTTCTTC
CDR3aa: CSAEYERGAPTHNEQFF

j_gene: TRBJ1-6
len: 14
v_gene: TRBV19
d_gene: -
abundance: -
CDR3nt: TGTGCCAGTAGGGACAGCTCCTATAATTCACCCCTCCACTTT
CDR3aa: CASRDSSYNSPLHF

j_gene: TRBJ2-2
len: 15
v_gene: TRBV2
d_gene: TRBD2
abundance: -
CDR3nt: TGTGCCAGCGAGGGCCTAGCGGGGAACACCGGGGAGCTGTTTTTT
CDR3aa: CASEGLAGNTGELFF

j_gene: TRBJ2-5
len: 15
v_gene: TRBV6-5
d_gene: -
abundance: -
CDR3nt: TGTGCCAGCAGCTTTTCCAGGACACCCGGTGCGACCCAGTACTTC
CDR3aa: CASSFSRTPGATQYF

j_gene: TRBJ2-7
len: 15
v_gene: TRBV4-2
d_gene: TRBD1
abundance: -
CDR3nt: TGTGCCAGCAGCCAAGAGGGAACAGGGGGCGGCGAGCAGTACTTC
CDR3aa: CASSQEGTGGGEQYF